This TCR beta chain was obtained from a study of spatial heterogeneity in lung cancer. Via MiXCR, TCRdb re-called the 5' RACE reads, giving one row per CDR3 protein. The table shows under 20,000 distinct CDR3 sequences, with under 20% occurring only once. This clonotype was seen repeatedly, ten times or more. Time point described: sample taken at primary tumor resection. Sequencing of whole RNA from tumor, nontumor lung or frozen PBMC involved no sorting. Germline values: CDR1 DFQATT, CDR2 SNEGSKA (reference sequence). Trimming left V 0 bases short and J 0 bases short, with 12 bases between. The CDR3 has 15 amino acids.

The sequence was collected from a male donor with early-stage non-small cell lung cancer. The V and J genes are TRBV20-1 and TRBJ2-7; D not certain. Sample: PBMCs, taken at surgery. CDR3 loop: CSARDPHSLSYEQYF. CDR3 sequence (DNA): TGCAGTGCTAGAGACCCCCACAGTCTCTCCTACGAGCAGTACTTC.